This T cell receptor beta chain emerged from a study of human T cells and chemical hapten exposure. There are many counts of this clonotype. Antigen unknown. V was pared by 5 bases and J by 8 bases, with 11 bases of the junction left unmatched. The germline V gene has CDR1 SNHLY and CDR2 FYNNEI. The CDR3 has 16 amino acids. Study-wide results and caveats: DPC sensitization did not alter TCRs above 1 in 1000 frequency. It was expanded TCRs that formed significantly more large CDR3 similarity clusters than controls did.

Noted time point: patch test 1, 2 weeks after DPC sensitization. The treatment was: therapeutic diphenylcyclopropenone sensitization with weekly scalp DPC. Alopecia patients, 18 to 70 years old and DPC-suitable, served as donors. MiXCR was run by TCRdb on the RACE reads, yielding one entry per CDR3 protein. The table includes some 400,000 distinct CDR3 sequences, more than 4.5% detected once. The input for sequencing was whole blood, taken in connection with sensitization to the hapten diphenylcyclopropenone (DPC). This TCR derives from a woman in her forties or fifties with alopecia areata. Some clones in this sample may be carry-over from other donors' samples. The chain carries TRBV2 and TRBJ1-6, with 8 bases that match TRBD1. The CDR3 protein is CASSSTGGRSDSPLHF. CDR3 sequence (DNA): TGTGCCAGCAGTTCCACAGGGGGAAGATCGGATTCACCCCTCCACTTT.